This T cell receptor beta chain was sequenced during a study of molecular identifiers for immune sequencing clone quantification. Notes on the study in general: For highly expanded clones, sizes could be underestimated when identical TCR molecules share a barcode.

Germline CDR1 is LGHDT and CDR2 is YNNKEL (reference sequence). This CDR3 has 18 amino acids. The V gene end was trimmed by 3 bases and the J gene end by 0 bases; junction bases not matched to a gene: 11. Making the bulk TCR libraries relied on previously described methods and listed TCR primers. TCRdb reanalysed the PCR reads using MiXCR and keeps one entry per CDR3 protein. Of more than 300,000 distinct CDR3 sequences listed, over 20% are singletons. Concerning this clonotype: Antigen unknown.

V is TRBV3-1 and J is TRBJ1-1; 9 bases agree with TRBD1. The receptor was derived from a human donor in good health. Some libraries in this study had Jurkat cell RNA spiked in. The specimen was naive CD8+ T cells from blood, with Jurkat cell RNA spiked in. Subset given: FACS-sorted CD8+CD4-CCR7+CD45RA+ naive T cells. The CDR3 loop is CASSHADRGHRMNTEAFF. CDR3 DNA sequence: TGTGCCAGCAGCCACGCGGACAGGGGTCATCGCATGAACACTGAAGCTTTCTTT.